Shown below are 11 T cell receptor beta chains from a single sample sequenced in a study of shared clonotypes between healthy human individuals. Assay: immunoSEQ multiplex PCR; the TCRdb copy retains only in-frame clones and omits some. The table shows some 800,000 clones, with around 93% occurring only once. Naive CD8 populations comprised CD45RO-negative cells positively selected for CCR7, excluding terminally differentiated effector memory CD45RA+ cells. Sequenced: naive CD8+ T cells sorted from blood. Source of these receptors: a man aged 25 to 40 in good health.

This rearrangement joins TRBV10-1 to TRBJ2-3; no reliable D call. V was shortened by 3 bases and J by 0 bases, with 10 bases between the two germline ends. Germline values: CDR1 WNHNN, CDR2 SYGVQD (reference sequence). The CDR3 spans 15 residues. The CDR3 coding sequence is TGCGCCAGCAGTGACGCGGTGGCTAGCACAGATACGCAGTATTTT. It specifies CASSDAVASTDTQYF.

There are a few counts of this clone. The chain is built from TRBV6-6 and TRBJ2-7, with a tentative D call TRBD1 (5 bases). This CDR3 contains 12 residues. Per germline, CDR1 MNHNY and CDR2 SVGAGI (reference sequence). Trimming cost V 6 bases and J 2 bases, with 8 bases left between them. DNA of the CDR3: TGTGCCAGCAGGGACACAGCCTACGAGCAGTACTTC. This sequence encodes CASRDTAYEQYF.

The chain has TRBV5-5 and TRBJ2-7, with D uncertain. The germline V gene has CDR1 SGHKS and CDR2 YYEKEE (reference sequence). V gave up 1 base and J gave up 2 bases, with 7 bases separating them. CDR3 size: 13 residues. The CDR3 DNA reads TGTGCCAGCAGCTTGCAGAGTACCTACGAGCAGTACTTC. Residues: CASSLQSTYEQYF.

The chain couples TRBV9 to TRBJ2-3, with TRBD2 identical over 13 bases. Looked up from germline, CDR1 is SGDLS and CDR2 is YYNGEE. This CDR3 is built from 19 residues. V gave up 1 base and J gave up 4 bases; unmatched junction bases: 12. DNA of the CDR3: TGTGCCAGCAGCGTAAGCCCCGCCGGACTAGCGGGAGTGGCAGATACGCAGTATTTT. Translated, it gives CASSVSPAGLAGVADTQYF.

The chain joins TRBV4-1 to TRBJ2-7; the D is unclear. The length of the CDR3 is 14 residues. V lost 1 base to trimming and J lost 5 bases, with 12 bases between them. Germline V lookup: CDR1 MGHRA, CDR2 YSYEKL. CDR3 in DNA: TGCGCCAGCAGCCAAGTGGGTTTTTCCGACGAGCAGTACTTC. This translates into CASSQVGFSDEQYF.

V gene TRBV18 combines with J gene TRBJ2-3; TRBD1 is a possible D gene (5 bases). The germline gives CDR1 KGHSH, CDR2 LQKENI. Trimming shortened V by 8 bases and J by 0 bases, and 12 bases separated the two germline ends. This CDR3 spans 14 amino acids. The DNA of the CDR3 is TGTGCCAGCGCCCGACAGCCTAGCACAGATACGCAGTATTTT. Its protein is CASARQPSTDTQYF.

This clone showed up many times. The chain combines TRBV21-1 with TRBJ2-5; TRBD1, the table's D call, was not compared with the DNA. TRBV21-1 is a recognized pseudogene. The CDR3 length is 17 residues. The chain's CDR3 is CASSKKGELGWEETQYF. The CDR3 DNA is TGTGCCAGCAGCAAAAAGGGGGAGCTAGGATGGGAAGAGACCCAGTACTTC.

The chain has TRBV4-3 and TRBJ2-1, with D perhaps matching TRBD1 (7 bases). Trimming left V 3 bases short and J 3 bases short, with 9 bases between. The length of the CDR3 is 14 residues. Germline CDR1 is LGHNA and CDR2 is YSLEER. The CDR3 sequence: CASSHQGGYNEQFF. DNA for the CDR3: TGCGCCAGCAGCCATCAGGGGGGCTACAATGAGCAGTTCTTC.

This clone was observed a single time. The chain couples TRBV7-9 to TRBJ2-1; 14 positions match TRBD2. V lost 7 bases and J lost 0; bases outside the gene matches: 5. This CDR3 region has 17 residues. CDR1 and CDR2 from the germline V gene are SEHNR and FQNEAQ (reference sequence). CDR3 protein: CASTSGLAGDSYNEQFF. CDR3 nucleotides: TGTGCCAGCACCTCGGGACTAGCGGGGGACTCCTACAATGAGCAGTTCTTC.

The chain joins TRBV7-2 to TRBJ2-3; D is unresolved. This CDR3 spans 15 amino acids. Trimming took 5 bases from V and 2 from J, leaving 14 bases between them. Germline CDR1 is SGHTA and CDR2 is FQGNSA. The CDR3, as DNA: TGTGCCAGCAGCCTAGGGTTCGGGCTCACAGATACGCAGTATTTT. It is translated as CASSLGFGLTDTQYF. Using reference TRBV7-2 and TRBJ2-3 for the parts outside the CDR3, the full variable domain is GAGVSQSPSNKVTEKGKDVELRCDPISGHTALYWYRQSLGQGLEFLIYFQGNSAPDKSGLPSDRFSAERTGGSVSTLTIQRTQQEDSAVYLCASSLGFGLTDTQYFGPGTRLTVL.

The chain combines TRBV6-4 with TRBJ2-1; possible D gene TRBD2, 5 bases. Per germline, CDR1 MRHNA and CDR2 SNTAGT. The CDR3 totals 16 residues. Trimming removed 0 bases at V and 7 bases at J, with 16 bases between. The CDR3 reads CASSDSITRAWNEQFF. The DNA for the CDR3 is TGTGCCAGCAGTGACTCGATCACTAGGGCCTGGAATGAGCAGTTCTTC.